This is a list of T cell receptor beta chains from one sample in a study of T-cell memory formation after mild COVID-19. From the 5' RACE reads, TCRdb called clonotypes with MiXCR, one entry per CDR3 protein. The table includes under 450,000 distinct CDR3 sequences, roughly 19% detected once. Sequencing was performed on PBMCs or a T cell subset sorted from them (not recorded which). The receptors were gathered from a man aged 18-30 years who had mild COVID-19 (a few samples of this study predate the infection). Cell type and time point are not known. Each CDR3 is given with its conserved first and last residue. D genes are given only for firm matches. Size is omitted from some rows. Given values are once, few, many or a class for expanded clones.

cdr3_nt: TGTGCCAGCAGCTTTCTGGGGATCGGCCGATGGGACACTGAAGCTTTCTTT
cdr3_aa: CASSFLGIGRWDTEAFF
j_call: TRBJ1-1
d_call: -
clone_size: -
v_call: TRBV7-9

cdr3_nt: TGTGCCAGCAGCACTGGGGCACCAACAGATACGCAGTATTTT
cdr3_aa: CASSTGAPTDTQYF
j_call: TRBJ2-3
d_call: -
clone_size: -
v_call: TRBV9

cdr3_nt: TGTGCCAGCAGTTTAGAGGGGGACAGGGAAGGAAACACCATATATTTT
cdr3_aa: CASSLEGDREGNTIYF
j_call: TRBJ1-3
d_call: TRBD1
clone_size: -
v_call: TRBV12-3/TRBV12-4

cdr3_nt: TGTGCCAGCAGCCAAGAAGGCTACTCCTACAATGAGCAGTTCTTC
cdr3_aa: CASSQEGYSYNEQFF
j_call: TRBJ2-1
d_call: -
clone_size: many
v_call: TRBV4-2

cdr3_nt: TGTGCCAGCAGTTACGCCACCAACATCCCCTCTTTCTTT
cdr3_aa: CASSYATNIPSFF
j_call: TRBJ1-1
d_call: -
clone_size: -
v_call: TRBV6-5

cdr3_nt: TGTGCCATCGCCGACCGGGACAGGGGTTGCGAGCAGTACTTC
cdr3_aa: CAIADRDRGCEQYF
j_call: TRBJ2-7
d_call: TRBD1
clone_size: -
v_call: TRBV19

cdr3_nt: TGTGCCAGCAGCCCCCGGGAGGATCGGGCTGAAGCTTTCTTT
cdr3_aa: CASSPREDRAEAFF
j_call: TRBJ1-1
d_call: -
clone_size: -
v_call: TRBV7-2

cdr3_nt: TGTGCCAGCACCTCTCTGGGGGGGCGCCACAATGAGCAGTTCTTC
cdr3_aa: CASTSLGGRHNEQFF
j_call: TRBJ2-1
d_call: -
clone_size: -
v_call: TRBV6-2/TRBV6-3

cdr3_nt: TGTGCCAGCAGCCAAGCGGGGGCCGAGACCCAGTACTTC
cdr3_aa: CASSQAGAETQYF
j_call: TRBJ2-5
d_call: -
clone_size: -
v_call: TRBV4-2

cdr3_nt: TGTGCCAGCTCACGAGGGCGAGGGAATCAGCCCCAGCATTTT
cdr3_aa: CASSRGRGNQPQHF
j_call: TRBJ1-5
d_call: -
clone_size: few
v_call: TRBV18

cdr3_nt: TGTGCCAGTAGTCTAAACGGCCCCAGACAGGGGGTAAGTCAGCCCCAGCATTTT
cdr3_aa: CASSLNGPRQGVSQPQHF
j_call: TRBJ1-5
d_call: TRBD1
clone_size: -
v_call: TRBV19